The entry below describes one T cell receptor (beta chain). Antigen: not known. The data stem from a study of CD8+CD57+ T cells in acquired aplastic anemia. Findings and caveats of the study: Patients and healthy controls showed no significant CD8+ Simpson's diversity difference.

In germline, CDR1 is SGHDN, CDR2 FVKESK. The ends were cut back, 3 bases at V and 4 bases at J, with 16 bases in the middle. The CDR3 covers 16 residues. CDR3 and TCR beta VDJ profiling relied on a genomic DNA template. A single record per CDR3 protein comes from TCRdb applying MiXCR to the reads. The sample has about 200,000 distinct CDR3 sequences, roughly 45% seen once; the top ten hold approximately 20%. Only patients with CD8+CD57+ cell expansion on flow cytometry were chosen for sequencing. The receptor was derived from a human donor with aplastic anemia. The J gene is TRBJ2-1, the V gene TRBV14, with D possibly being TRBD2 (5 bases). Sequenced material: sorted CD4+, CD8+, or CD8+CD57+ T cells (not recorded which) from PBMCs. CDR3 sequence (DNA): TGTGCCAGCAGCCAGACTCATAGCGTAGGATACAATGAGCAGTTCTTC. It encodes CASSQTHSVGYNEQFF.